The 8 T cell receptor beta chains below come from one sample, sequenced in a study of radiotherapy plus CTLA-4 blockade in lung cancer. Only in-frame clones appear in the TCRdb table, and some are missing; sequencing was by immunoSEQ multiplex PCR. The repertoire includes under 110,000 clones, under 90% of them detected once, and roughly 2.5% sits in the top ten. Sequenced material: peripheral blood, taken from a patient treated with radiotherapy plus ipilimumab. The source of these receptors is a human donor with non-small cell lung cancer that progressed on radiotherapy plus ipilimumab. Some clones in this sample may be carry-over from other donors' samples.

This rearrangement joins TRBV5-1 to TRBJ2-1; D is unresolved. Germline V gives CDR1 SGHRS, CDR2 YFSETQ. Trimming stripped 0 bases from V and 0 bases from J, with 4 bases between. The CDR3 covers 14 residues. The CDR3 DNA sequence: TGCGCCAGCAGCTTGGGGTACTCCTACAATGAGCAGTTCTTC. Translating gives CASSLGYSYNEQFF.

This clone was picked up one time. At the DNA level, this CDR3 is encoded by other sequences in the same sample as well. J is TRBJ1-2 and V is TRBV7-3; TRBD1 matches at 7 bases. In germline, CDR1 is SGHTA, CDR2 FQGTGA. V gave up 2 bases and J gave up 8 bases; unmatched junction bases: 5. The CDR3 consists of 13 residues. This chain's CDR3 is CASSLRQGGGYTF. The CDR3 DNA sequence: TGTGCCAGCAGCTTACGACAGGGCGGCGGCTACACCTTC.

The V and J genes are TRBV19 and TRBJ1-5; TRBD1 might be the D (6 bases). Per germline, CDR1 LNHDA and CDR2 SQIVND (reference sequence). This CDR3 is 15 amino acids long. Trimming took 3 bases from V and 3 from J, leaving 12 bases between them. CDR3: CASSIRGGVNQPQHF. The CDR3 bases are TGTGCCAGTAGTATTCGAGGGGGAGTCAATCAGCCCCAGCATTTT.

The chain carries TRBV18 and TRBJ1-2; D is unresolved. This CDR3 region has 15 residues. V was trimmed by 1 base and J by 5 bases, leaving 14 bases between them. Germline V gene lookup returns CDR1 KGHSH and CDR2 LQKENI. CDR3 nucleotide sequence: TGTGCCAGCTCACCACGGGTCGAGCGAGATTATGGCTACACCTTC. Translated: CASSPRVERDYGYTF.

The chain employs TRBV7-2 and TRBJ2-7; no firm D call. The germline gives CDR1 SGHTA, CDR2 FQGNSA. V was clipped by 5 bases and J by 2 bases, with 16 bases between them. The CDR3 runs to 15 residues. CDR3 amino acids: CASSRMARLPYEQYF. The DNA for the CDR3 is TGTGCCAGCAGCCGTATGGCCAGACTGCCCTACGAGCAGTACTTC.

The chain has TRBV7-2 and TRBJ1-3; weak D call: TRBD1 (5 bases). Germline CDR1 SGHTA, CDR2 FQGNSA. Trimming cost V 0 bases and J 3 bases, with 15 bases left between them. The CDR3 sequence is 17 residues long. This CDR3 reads CASSLAVPGNIGNTIYF. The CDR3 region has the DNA TGTGCCAGCAGCTTAGCAGTTCCAGGGAATATTGGAAACACCATATATTTT.

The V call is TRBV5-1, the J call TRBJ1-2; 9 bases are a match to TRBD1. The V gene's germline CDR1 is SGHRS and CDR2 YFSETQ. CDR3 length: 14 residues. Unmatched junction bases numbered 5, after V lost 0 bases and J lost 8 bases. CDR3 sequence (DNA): TGCGCCAGCAGCTTGGGAACAGGGGGCAACGGCTACACCTTC. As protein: CASSLGTGGNGYTF.

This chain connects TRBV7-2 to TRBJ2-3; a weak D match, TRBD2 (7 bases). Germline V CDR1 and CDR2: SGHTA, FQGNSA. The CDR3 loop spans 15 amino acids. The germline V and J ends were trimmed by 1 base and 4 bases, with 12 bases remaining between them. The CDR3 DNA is TGTGCCAGCAGCTTAGAATCGGGGGGCGCAGATACGCAGTATTTT. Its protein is CASSLESGGADTQYF.